The clone carrying this T cell receptor beta chain was observed once. What it recognizes is unknown. Clones were read by immunoSEQ multiplex PCR, and TCRdb kept only the in-frame ones, dropping some. This sample yields approximately 180,000 clones, of which about 92% are seen a single time; roughly 2.5% belongs to the top ten. These data come from a study of T cell responses to AZD1222 COVID-19 vaccine. About the research overall: Pooling covered second doses at about 4 or about 12 weeks. Findings and caveats of the study: Donor demographics were predominantly white British with a female majority; clonal diversity may be underestimated. Repertoires were obtained only post-peak T cell response.

The origin of this receptor is an adult in good health. Source: peripheral blood, taken on day 0 of AZD1222 vaccination.

CDR3 in amino acids: CASSPLAATYEQYF. The CDR3 DNA follows: TGTGCCAGCAGCCCGCTAGCGGCAACCTACGAGCAGTACTTC. The chain uses TRBV7-6 and TRBJ2-7; 7 nucleotides agree with TRBD2. V dropped 5 bases and J dropped 2; count of bases not matched to a gene: 6. This CDR3 comprises 14 residues. CDR1 is SGHVS and CDR2 is FNYEAQ in the germline V gene.